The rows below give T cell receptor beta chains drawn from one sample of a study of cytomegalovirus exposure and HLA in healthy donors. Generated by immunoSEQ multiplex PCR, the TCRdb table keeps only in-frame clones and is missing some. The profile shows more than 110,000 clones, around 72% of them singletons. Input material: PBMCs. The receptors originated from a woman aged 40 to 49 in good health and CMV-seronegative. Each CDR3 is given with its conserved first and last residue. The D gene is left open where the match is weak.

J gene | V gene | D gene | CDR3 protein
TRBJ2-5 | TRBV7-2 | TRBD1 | CASSPGQGAMGTQYF
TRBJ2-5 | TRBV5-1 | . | CASSLGGEGSHETQYF
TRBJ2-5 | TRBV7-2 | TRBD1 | CASSLVRGETQYF
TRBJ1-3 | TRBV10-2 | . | CASSDVYTIYF
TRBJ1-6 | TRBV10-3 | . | CAISEGASSPLHF
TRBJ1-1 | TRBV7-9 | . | CASSPEGWKNTEAFF
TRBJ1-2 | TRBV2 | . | CASSVGVGYTF
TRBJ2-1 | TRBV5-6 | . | CASSLSLPGYNEQFF
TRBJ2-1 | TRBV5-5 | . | CASSLVQWNEQFF
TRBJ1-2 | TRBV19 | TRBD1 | CASSWTGGEYGYTF
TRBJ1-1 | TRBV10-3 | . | CAISVSLLADTEAFF
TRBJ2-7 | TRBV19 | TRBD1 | CASSIGKMQGANSYEQYF
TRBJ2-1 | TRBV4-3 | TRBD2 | CASSQGLAGGFDNEQFF
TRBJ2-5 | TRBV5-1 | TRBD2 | CASRRLAGVSQETQYF
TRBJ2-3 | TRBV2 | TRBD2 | CASSESGGGTDTQYF
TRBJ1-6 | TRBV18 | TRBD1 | CASSPQVAGTGGSPLHF
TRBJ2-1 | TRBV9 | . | CASSVGADPNEQFF
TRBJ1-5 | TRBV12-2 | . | CASRFDRGLEGNQPQHF
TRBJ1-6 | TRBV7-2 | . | CASSTQSNRENSPLHF
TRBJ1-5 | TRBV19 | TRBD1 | CASSDRANQPQHF
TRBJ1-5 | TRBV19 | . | CASSIGSDRSNQPQHF
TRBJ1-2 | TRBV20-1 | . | CRGGITGYTF
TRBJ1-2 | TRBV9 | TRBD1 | CASSGSRGTGPRYGYTF
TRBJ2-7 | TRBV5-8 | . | CASSSSFWTASYEQYF
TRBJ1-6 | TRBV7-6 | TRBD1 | CASSPGTGGTSPLHF
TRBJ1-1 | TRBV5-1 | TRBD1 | CASSSGQVNTEAFF
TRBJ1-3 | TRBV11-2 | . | CASSGNRGGFLSGNTIYF
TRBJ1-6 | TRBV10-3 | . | CAISESTPGSDSPLHF
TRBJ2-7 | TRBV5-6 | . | CASSLGGGANRYEQYF